Included here is one T cell receptor beta chain sequence, with context. Its specificity is not known. This entry comes from a study of cytomegalovirus exposure and HLA in healthy donors. Some clones are missing from TCRdb's copy, which holds only in-frame ones; the method was immunoSEQ multiplex PCR. The table lists about 120,000 clones, about nine tenths of them singletons. Study findings and constraints: Per published reports, the classifier diagnosed cytomegalovirus status with high specificity and sensitivity. In vitro testing confirmed a few CMV-associated chains as specific for CMV antigens.

The CDR3 length is 15 residues. From germline, CDR1 is LGHNA and CDR2 YNFKEQ. Trimming at V came to 3 bases and at J to 6 bases, leaving 5 bases not matched to a gene. The J gene is TRBJ1-2, the V gene TRBV4-2, with TRBD1 matching 12 bases. Sequenced material: PBMCs. This receptor was obtained from a woman aged 18-29 years in good health and CMV-seronegative. CDR3 residues: CASSQGQGAGNGYTF. DNA for the CDR3: TGTGCCAGCAGCCAGGGACAGGGGGCTGGTAATGGCTACACCTTC.